The 9 T cell receptor beta chains below were found in one sample sequenced in a study of early T cells in non-severe SARS-CoV-2 infection. One entry per CDR3 protein results from TCRdb running MiXCR on the 5' RACE reads. The sample consists of around 46,000 distinct CDR3 sequences, over 5% of them appearing once. The starting material was whole blood, obtained at baseline. The origin of the receptors is an adult who was a healthcare worker with PCR-confirmed SARS-CoV-2 infection or an uninfected control (not recorded which).

Only a few counts were recorded for this clonotype. This rearrangement joins TRBV29-1 to TRBJ2-5; no reliable D call. Germline V gene sequence: CDR1 SQVTM, CDR2 ANQGSEA. CDR3 length: 11 residues. The CDR3 DNA sequence: TGCAGTTTCGGGCAACAAGAGACCCAGTACTTC. It is translated as CSFGQQETQYF. The full variable domain, its missing parts supplied by reference TRBV29-1 and TRBJ2-5, is SAVISQKPSRDICQRGTSLTIQCQVDSQVTMMFWYRQQPGQSLTLIATANQGSEATYESGFVIDKFPISRPNLTFSTLTVSNMSPEDSSIYLCSFGQQETQYFGPGTRLLVL.

In its sample, this clonotype was seen a few times. The chain links TRBV5-1 to TRBJ2-2; 10 bases are a match to TRBD2. Germline values: CDR1 SGHRS, CDR2 YFSETQ. The CDR3 contains 16 residues. Trimming at V came to 1 base and at J to 9 bases, leaving 9 bases not matched to a gene. In nucleotides, the CDR3 is TGCGCCAGCAGCTTGCTTGGGACTAGCGATCTTCGGGAGCTGTTTTTT. Translation: CASSLLGTSDLRELFF. Full variable domain (missing parts from reference TRBV5-1 and TRBJ2-2): KAGVTQTPRYLIKTRGQQVTLSCSPISGHRSVSWYQQTPGQGLQFLFEYFSETQRNKGNFPGRFSGRQFSNSRSEMNVSTLELGDSALYLCASSLLGTSDLRELFFGEGSRLTVL.

This clonotype has just a few counts. The rearrangement joins TRBV20-1 to TRBJ2-7, with TRBD2 identical over 11 bases. V lost 5 bases and J lost 3; bases outside the gene matches: 12. The CDR3 runs 16 residues. Germline V gene data show CDR1 as DFQATT and CDR2 as SNEGSKA (reference sequence). The CDR3 DNA sequence: TGCAGTGCTCAAGCTCTAACTAGCGGGAGTGTCTACGAGCAGTACTTC. This translates into CSAQALTSGSVYEQYF.

In this sample, this clonotype turned up many times. This chain joins TRBV5-1 and TRBJ2-4; perhaps TRBD2 as D (5 bases). Looked up from germline, CDR1 is SGHRS and CDR2 is YFSETQ. Trimming removed 4 bases from V and 7 bases from J, with 12 bases in between. The length of the CDR3 is 13 residues. The CDR3 nucleotides read TGCGCCAGCAGCCCCGGGCTAGCCAACATTCAGTACTTC. This encodes CASSPGLANIQYF.

In this sample, this clonotype turned up many times. The CDR3 is CAPQGAQNQPQHF. The CDR3 DNA reads TGCGCCCCACAGGGGGCCCAAAATCAGCCCCAGCATTTT. V gene TRBV10-2 combines with J gene TRBJ1-5, with 9 bases aligning to TRBD1. Germline V gives CDR1 WSHSY, CDR2 SAAADI. Losses at the gene ends were 11 bases for V and 4 bases for J; bases not matched to a gene: 6. The CDR3 has 13 amino acids.

J is TRBJ2-1 and V is TRBV28; tentatively, D is TRBD2 (5 bases). The CDR3 has 17 amino acids. Germline V gene data show CDR1 as MDHEN and CDR2 as SYDVKM. Deletions cut 5 bases from V and 7 bases from J, with 24 bases between. In DNA form, the CDR3 reads TGTGCCAGCAGTGTCAATCCGACTATCCCGGAGTTGAATGAGCAGTTCTTC. Translation gives CASSVNPTIPELNEQFF.

There are many counts of this clonotype. This chain joins TRBV9 and TRBJ2-3; D is possibly TRBD2 (5 bases). The CDR3 runs to 14 residues. V gave up 1 base and J gave up 6 bases, with 12 bases separating them. CDR1 is SGDLS, CDR2 YYNGEE, per germline. Written as DNA, the CDR3 is TGTGCCAGCAGCGTAAAGTGGAAGCGGGATACGCAGTATTTT. It specifies CASSVKWKRDTQYF.

This clonotype appeared many times. The chain employs TRBV14 and TRBJ2-5, with unresolved D. CDR1 SGHDN and CDR2 FVKESK come from the germline V gene. The CDR3 runs to 12 residues. V gave up 5 bases and J gave up 5 bases, with 9 bases separating them. CDR3 DNA sequence: TGTGCCAGCAGCTTCTACGGGGAGACCCAGTACTTC. Translation gives CASSFYGETQYF.

This clonotype was seen ten or more times. The chain links TRBV24-1 to TRBJ2-1, with 10 nucleotides matching TRBD2. The CDR3 is 16 amino acids. Germline loops: CDR1 KGHDR, CDR2 SFDVKD. V trimming: 3 bases; J trimming: 1 base; junction bases outside the gene matches: 2. The CDR3 sequence is CATSDRAGGSYNEQFF. DNA of the CDR3: TGTGCCACCAGTGATCGAGCGGGAGGGTCCTACAATGAGCAGTTCTTC.